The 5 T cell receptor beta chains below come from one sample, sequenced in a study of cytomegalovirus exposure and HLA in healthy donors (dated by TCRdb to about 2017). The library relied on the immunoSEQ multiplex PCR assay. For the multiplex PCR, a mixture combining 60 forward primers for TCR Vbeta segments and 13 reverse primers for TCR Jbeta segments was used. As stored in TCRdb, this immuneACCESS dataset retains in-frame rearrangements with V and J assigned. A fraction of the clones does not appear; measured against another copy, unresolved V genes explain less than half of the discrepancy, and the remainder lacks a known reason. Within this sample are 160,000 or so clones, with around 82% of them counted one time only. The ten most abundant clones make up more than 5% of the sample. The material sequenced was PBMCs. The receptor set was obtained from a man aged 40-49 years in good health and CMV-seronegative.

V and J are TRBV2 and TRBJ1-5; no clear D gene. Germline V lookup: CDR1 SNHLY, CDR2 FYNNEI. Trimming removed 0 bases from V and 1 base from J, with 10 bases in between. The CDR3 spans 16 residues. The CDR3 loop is CASSEALQISNQPQHF. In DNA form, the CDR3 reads TGTGCCAGCAGTGAAGCGCTTCAGATAAGCAATCAGCCCCAGCATTTT. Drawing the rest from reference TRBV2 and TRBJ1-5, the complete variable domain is EPEVTQTPSHQVTQMGQEVILRCVPISNHLYFYWYRQILGQKVEFLVSFYNNEISEKSEIFDDQFSVERPDGSNFTLKIRSTKLEDSAMYFCASSEALQISNQPQHFGDGTRLSIL.

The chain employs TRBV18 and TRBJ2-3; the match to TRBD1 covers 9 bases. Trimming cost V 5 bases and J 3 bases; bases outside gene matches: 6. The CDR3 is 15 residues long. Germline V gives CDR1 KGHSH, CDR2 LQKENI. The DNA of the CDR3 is TGTGCCAGCTCATCCGGGACAGGGTGGACAGATACGCAGTATTTT. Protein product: CASSSGTGWTDTQYF.

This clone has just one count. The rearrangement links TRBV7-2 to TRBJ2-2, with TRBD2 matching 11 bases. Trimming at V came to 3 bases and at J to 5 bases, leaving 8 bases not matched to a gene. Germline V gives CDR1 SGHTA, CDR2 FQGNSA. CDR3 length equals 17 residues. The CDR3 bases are TGTGCCAGCAGCTTCACCTCACTAGCGGGAGTAACCGGGGAGCTGTTTTTT. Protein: CASSFTSLAGVTGELFF.

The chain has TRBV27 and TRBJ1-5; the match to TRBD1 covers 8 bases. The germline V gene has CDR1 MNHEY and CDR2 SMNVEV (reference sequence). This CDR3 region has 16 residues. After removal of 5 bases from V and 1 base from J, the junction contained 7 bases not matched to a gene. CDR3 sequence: CASSLRYRGSNQPQHF. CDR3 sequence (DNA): TGTGCCAGCAGTCTCCGGTACAGGGGGAGCAATCAGCCCCAGCATTTT.

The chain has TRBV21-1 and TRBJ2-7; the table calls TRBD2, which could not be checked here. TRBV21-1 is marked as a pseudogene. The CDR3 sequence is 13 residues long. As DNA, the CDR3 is TGTGCCCCTAGGCGGGTCGTTGGGGACGAGCAGTACTTC. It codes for CAPRRVVGDEQYF.